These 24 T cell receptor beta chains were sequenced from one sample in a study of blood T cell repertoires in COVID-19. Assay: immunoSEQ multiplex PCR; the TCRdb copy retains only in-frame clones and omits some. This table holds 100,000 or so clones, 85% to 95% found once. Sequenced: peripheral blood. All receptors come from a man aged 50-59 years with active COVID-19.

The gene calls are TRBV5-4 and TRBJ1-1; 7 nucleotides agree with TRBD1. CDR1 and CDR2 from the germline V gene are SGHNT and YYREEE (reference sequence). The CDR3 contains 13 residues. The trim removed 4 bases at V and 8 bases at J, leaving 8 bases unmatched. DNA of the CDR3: TGTGCCAGCAGCATCCCCGGGGACAGAGAAGCTTTCTTT. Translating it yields CASSIPGDREAFF.

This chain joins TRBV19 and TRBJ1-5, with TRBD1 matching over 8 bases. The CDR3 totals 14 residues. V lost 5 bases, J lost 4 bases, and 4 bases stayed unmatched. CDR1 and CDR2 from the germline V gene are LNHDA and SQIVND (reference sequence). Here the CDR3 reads CASSFTGGNQPQHF. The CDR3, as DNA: TGTGCCAGTAGTTTTACAGGGGGTAATCAGCCCCAGCATTTT.

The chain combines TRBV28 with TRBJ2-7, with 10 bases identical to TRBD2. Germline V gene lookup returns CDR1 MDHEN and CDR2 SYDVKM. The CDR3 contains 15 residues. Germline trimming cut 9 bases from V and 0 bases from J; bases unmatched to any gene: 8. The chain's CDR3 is CASLAGVQNSYEQYF. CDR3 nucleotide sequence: TGTGCCAGTCTAGCGGGAGTGCAGAACTCCTACGAGCAGTACTTC. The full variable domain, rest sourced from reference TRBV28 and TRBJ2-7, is DVKVTQSSRYLVKRTGEKVFLECVQDMDHENMFWYRQDPGLGLRLIYFSYDVKMKEKGDIPEGYSVSREKKERFSLILESASTNQTSMYLCASLAGVQNSYEQYFGPGTRLTVT.

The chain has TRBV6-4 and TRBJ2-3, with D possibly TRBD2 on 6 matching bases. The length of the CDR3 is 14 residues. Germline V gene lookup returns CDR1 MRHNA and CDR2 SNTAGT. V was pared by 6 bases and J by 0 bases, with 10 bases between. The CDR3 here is CASSTGTSTDTQYF. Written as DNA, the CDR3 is TGTGCCAGCAGCACCGGGACTAGCACAGATACGCAGTATTTT.

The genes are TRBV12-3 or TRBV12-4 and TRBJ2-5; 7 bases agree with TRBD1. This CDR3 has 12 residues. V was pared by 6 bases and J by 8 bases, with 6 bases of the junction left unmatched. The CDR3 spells CASRGQQGTQYF. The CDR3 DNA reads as TGTGCCAGCAGGGGACAGCAAGGAACCCAGTACTTC.

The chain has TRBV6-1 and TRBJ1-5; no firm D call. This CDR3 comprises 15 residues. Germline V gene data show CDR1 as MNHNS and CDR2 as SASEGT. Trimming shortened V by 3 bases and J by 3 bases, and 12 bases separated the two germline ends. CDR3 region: CASSETNRVNQPQHF. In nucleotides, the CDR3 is TGTGCCAGCAGTGAGACCAATCGGGTCAATCAGCCCCAGCATTTT.

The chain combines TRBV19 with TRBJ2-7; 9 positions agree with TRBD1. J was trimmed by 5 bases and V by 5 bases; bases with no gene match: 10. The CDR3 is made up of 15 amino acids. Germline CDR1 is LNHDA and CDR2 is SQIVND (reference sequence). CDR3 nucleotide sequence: TGTGCCAGTAGTCGACCGGGACAGGGAATCCACGAGCAGTACTTC. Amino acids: CASSRPGQGIHEQYF.

CDR3 amino acids: CASSLLGTTSSTDTQYF. The CDR3 coding sequence is TGTGCCAGCAGCCTACTCGGGACTACAAGTTCCACAGATACGCAGTATTTT. The chain joins TRBV3-1 (or the pseudogene TRBV3-2) to TRBJ2-3; 7 bases map to TRBD2. The germline CDR1 and CDR2 sequences are LGHDT and YNNKEL (reference sequence). The ends lost 4 bases at V and 2 bases at J; junction bases unmatched: 12. The CDR3 spans 17 residues.

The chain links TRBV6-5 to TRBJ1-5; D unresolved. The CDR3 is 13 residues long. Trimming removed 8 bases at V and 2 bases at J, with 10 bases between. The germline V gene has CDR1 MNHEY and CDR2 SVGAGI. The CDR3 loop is CASSVRGNQPQHF. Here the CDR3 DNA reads TGTGCCAGCTCGGTCCGAGGCAATCAGCCCCAGCATTTT.

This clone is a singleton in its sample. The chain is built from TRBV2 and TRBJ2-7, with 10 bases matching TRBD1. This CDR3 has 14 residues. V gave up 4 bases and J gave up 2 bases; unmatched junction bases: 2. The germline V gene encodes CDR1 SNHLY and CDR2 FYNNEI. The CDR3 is CASSGTGGPYEQYF. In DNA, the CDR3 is TGTGCCAGCAGTGGGACAGGGGGTCCCTACGAGCAGTACTTC.

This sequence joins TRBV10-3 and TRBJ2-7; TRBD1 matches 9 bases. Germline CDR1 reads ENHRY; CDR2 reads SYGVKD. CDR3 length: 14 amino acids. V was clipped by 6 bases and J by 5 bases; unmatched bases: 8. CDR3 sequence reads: CAISKGQGVDEQYF. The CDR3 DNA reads TGTGCCATCAGCAAGGGACAGGGTGTGGACGAGCAGTACTTC.

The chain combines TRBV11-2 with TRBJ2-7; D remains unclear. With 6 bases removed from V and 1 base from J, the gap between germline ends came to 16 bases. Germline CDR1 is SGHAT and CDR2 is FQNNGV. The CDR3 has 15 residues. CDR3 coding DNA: TGTGCCAGCAGATCCCCCGGGTCCGCATCCTACGAGCAGTACTTC. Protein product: CASRSPGSASYEQYF.

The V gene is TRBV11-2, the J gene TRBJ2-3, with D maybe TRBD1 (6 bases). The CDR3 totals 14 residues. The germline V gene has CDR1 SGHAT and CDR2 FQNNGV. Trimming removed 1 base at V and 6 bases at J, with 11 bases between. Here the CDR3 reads CASSLGERGDTQYF. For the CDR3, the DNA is TGTGCCAGCAGCTTAGGGGAGAGGGGGGATACGCAGTATTTT.

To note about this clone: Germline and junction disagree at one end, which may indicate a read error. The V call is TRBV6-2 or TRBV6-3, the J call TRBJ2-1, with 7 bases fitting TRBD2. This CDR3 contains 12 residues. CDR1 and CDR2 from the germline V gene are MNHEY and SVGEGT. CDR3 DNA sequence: TGTGCCAGCAGTTATGCTGCGGGAGTCAGCATCTTC. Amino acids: CASSYAAGVSIF.

The CDR3 bases are TGTGCCAGCCGCAGGGGCCACGAGCAGTACTTC. Protein: CASRRGHEQYF. The chain employs TRBV5-6 and TRBJ2-7; the D gene is possibly TRBD1 (6 bases). The CDR3 has 11 amino acids. The ends were cut back, 7 bases at V and 5 bases at J, with 10 bases in the middle. In germline, CDR1 is SGHDT, CDR2 YYEEEE.

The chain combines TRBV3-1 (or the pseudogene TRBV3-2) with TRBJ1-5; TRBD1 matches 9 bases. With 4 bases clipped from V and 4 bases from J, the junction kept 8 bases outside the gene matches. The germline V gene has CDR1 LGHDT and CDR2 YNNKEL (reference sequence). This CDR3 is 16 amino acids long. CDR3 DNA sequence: TGTGCCAGCAGCCGAAGTTTGACAGGGGGGAATCAGCCCCAGCATTTT. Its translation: CASSRSLTGGNQPQHF.

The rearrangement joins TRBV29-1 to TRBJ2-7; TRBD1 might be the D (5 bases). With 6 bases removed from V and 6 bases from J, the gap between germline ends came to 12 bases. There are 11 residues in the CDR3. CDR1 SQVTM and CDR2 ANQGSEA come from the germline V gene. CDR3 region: CSVARVGEQYF. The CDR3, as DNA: TGCAGCGTCGCCAGGGTCGGCGAGCAGTACTTC.

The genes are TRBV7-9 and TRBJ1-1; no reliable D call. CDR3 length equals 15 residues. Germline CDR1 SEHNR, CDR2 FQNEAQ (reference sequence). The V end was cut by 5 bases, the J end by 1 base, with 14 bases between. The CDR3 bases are TGTGCCAGCAGCCCCCTAGCCAGTGCGAACACTGAAGCTTTCTTT. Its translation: CASSPLASANTEAFF.

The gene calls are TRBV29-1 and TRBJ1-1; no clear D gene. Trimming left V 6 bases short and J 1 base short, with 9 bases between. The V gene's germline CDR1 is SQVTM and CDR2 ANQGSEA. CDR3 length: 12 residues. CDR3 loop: CSVQGANTEAFF. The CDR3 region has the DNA TGCAGCGTGCAAGGAGCGAACACTGAAGCTTTCTTT.

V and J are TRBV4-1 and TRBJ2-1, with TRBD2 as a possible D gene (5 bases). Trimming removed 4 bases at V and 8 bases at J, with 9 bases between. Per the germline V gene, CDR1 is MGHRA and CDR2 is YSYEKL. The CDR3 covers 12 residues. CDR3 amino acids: CASSLDGDEQFF. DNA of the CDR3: TGCGCCAGCAGCCTAGACGGGGATGAGCAGTTCTTC.

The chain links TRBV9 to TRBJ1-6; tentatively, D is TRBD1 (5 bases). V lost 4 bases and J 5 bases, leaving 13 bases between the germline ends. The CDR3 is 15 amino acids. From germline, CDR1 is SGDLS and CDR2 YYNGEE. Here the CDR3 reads CASSWGEADNSPLHF. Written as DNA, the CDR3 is TGTGCCAGCAGCTGGGGGGAGGCGGATAATTCACCCCTCCACTTT.

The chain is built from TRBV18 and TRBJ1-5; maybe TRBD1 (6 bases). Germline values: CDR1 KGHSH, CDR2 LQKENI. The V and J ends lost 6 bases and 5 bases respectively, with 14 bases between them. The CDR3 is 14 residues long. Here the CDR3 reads CASSPDRTYQPQHF. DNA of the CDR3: TGTGCCAGCTCCCCAGACAGGACATATCAGCCCCAGCATTTT.

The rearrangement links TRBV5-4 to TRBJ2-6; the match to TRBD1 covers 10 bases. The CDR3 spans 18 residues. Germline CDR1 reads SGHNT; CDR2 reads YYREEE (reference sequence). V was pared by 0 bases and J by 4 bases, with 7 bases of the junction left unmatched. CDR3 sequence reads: CASSLVLGTGAGANVLTF. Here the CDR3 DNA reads TGTGCCAGCAGCTTGGTGTTGGGGACAGGGGCCGGGGCCAACGTCCTGACTTTC.

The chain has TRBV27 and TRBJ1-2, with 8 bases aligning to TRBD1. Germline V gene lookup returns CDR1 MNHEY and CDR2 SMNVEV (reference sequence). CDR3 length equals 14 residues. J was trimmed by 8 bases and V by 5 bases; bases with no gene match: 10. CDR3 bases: TGTGCCAGCAGTAAAGGACAGGGCTTTCGGGGCTACACCTTC. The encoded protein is CASSKGQGFRGYTF.